One and the same sample provided the 18 T cell receptor beta chains below, sequenced in a study of shared clonotypes between healthy human individuals. TCRdb's table, derived via immunoSEQ multiplex PCR, lists solely in-frame clones and lacks some. The profile shows over 400,000 clones, about 78% of them singletons. Sequenced input: PBMCs. The receptors here all came from a woman in her forties in good health. Some clones in this sample may be carry-over from other donors' samples.

V and J are TRBV9 and TRBJ1-5; 9 bases line up with TRBD1. Unmatched junction bases numbered 2, after V lost 3 bases and J lost 4 bases. Germline V gene lookup returns CDR1 SGDLS and CDR2 YYNGEE. The CDR3 has 14 amino acids. Here the CDR3 DNA reads TGTGCCAGCAGCGCCGGGACAGGGAATCAGCCCCAGCATTTT. Translation gives CASSAGTGNQPQHF.

For this clone: A read error may be the cause here, since a much bigger clone is one base away. This chain joins TRBV27 and TRBJ2-1, with 10 bases fitting TRBD1. The CDR3 spans 17 residues. Germline CDR1 is MNHEY and CDR2 is SMNVEV (reference sequence). After removal of 6 bases from V and 2 bases from J, the junction contained 10 bases not matched to a gene. Here the CDR3 reads CASSSQPGQGAYNEQFF. As DNA, the CDR3 is TGTGCCAGCAGCTCACAACCCGGACAGGGGGCCTACAATGAGCAGTTCTTC.

The chain joins TRBV28 to TRBJ2-6, with D hard to call. The CDR3 has 13 residues. V was trimmed by 7 bases and J by 2 bases, leaving 6 bases between them. Germline assignment: CDR1 MDHEN and CDR2 SYDVKM. CDR3 sequence (DNA): TGTGCCAGCAAGACACCTGGGGCCAACGTCCTGACTTTC. It yields the protein CASKTPGANVLTF.

J is TRBJ2-3 and V is TRBV7-6; 9 nucleotides line up with TRBD2. Germline loops: CDR1 SGHVS, CDR2 FNYEAQ. The CDR3 is 15 residues long. After removal of 3 bases from V and 5 bases from J, the junction contained 6 bases not matched to a gene. CDR3 sequence reads: CASSFIAGAGDTQYF. The CDR3 coding sequence is TGTGCCAGCAGCTTTATAGCGGGAGCGGGAGATACGCAGTATTTT.

The chain couples TRBV5-6 to TRBJ2-7; a weak D match, TRBD1 (6 bases). Germline-derived CDR1 and CDR2 are SGHDT and YYEEEE. The V gene lost 4 bases and the J gene lost 3 bases, with 14 bases spanning the gap. This CDR3 contains 14 residues. CDR3 in amino acids: CASSNPGHDYEQYF. The CDR3 bases are TGTGCCAGCAGCAACCCGGGACACGACTACGAGCAGTACTTC.

This clone was seen a few times. This chain uses TRBV7-8 with TRBJ2-7; 7 nucleotides match TRBD2. Germline assignment: CDR1 SGHVS and CDR2 FQNEAQ. V lost 2 bases to trimming and J lost 0 bases; unmatched junction nucleotides: 4. CDR3 size: 15 residues. CDR3 sequence reads: CASSLLADLSYEQYF. In DNA form, the CDR3 reads TGTGCCAGCAGCTTACTAGCGGACCTCTCCTACGAGCAGTACTTC.

This clone is a singleton in its sample. CDR3 DNA sequence: TGTGCCAGCAGTTTATCGGGGGGCTTAAGTGGAAACACCATATATTTT. Its translation: CASSLSGGLSGNTIYF. This chain links TRBV28 with TRBJ1-3; perhaps TRBD1 as D (6 bases). The CDR3 length is 16 residues. Trimming removed 1 base from V and 3 bases from J, with 13 bases in between. Germline values: CDR1 MDHEN, CDR2 SYDVKM.

V and J are TRBV5-6 and TRBJ1-1; D is uncertain. V lost 4 bases and J lost 4, with 11 bases in between. Germline V CDR1 and CDR2: SGHDT, YYEEEE. The CDR3 is 13 residues long. CDR3 nucleotides: TGTGCCAGCAGCCGCAGTGGAGTCACTGAAGCTTTCTTT. Its translation is CASSRSGVTEAFF.

Notes on this clone: Other DNA variants within this sample encode the same CDR3. The chain links TRBV7-3 to TRBJ2-3; D gene ambiguous. Germline V gene data show CDR1 as SGHTA and CDR2 as FQGTGA. With 2 bases removed from V and 0 bases from J, the gap between germline ends came to 6 bases. This CDR3 region has 14 residues. Written as DNA, the CDR3 is TGTGCCAGCAGCTTATCGGGTAGCACAGATACGCAGTATTTT. Its protein is CASSLSGSTDTQYF.

This chain connects TRBV28 to TRBJ1-4, with 8 bases matching TRBD1. Unmatched junction bases numbered 8, after V lost 5 bases and J lost 6 bases. The CDR3 contains 15 residues. Germline assignment: CDR1 MDHEN and CDR2 SYDVKM. The CDR3 loop is CASSQSGTGDEKLFF. In DNA form, the CDR3 reads TGTGCCAGCAGTCAATCCGGGACAGGCGATGAAAAACTGTTTTTT.

This chain connects TRBV7-9 to TRBJ2-5; possible D gene TRBD1, 5 bases. The J call is uncertain, as TRBJ2-7 better fits the DNA end. Per the germline V gene, CDR1 is SEHNR and CDR2 is FQNEAQ (reference sequence). The CDR3 totals 15 residues. CDR3 bases: TGTGCCAGCAGCTTAGACCAGGGTATCATCTACGAGCAGTACTTC. It codes for CASSLDQGIIYEQYF.

The V and J genes are TRBV10-3 and TRBJ2-7; D gene ambiguous. The germline CDR1 and CDR2 sequences are ENHRY and SYGVKD. CDR3 length: 13 amino acids. V was trimmed by 4 bases and J by 6 bases, leaving 13 bases between them. The CDR3 spells CAISGASRSEQYF. CDR3 sequence (DNA): TGTGCCATCAGTGGGGCTTCCCGGTCCGAGCAGTACTTC.

This clone turned up a few times. The chain joins TRBV18 to TRBJ1-5; D gene unclear. V was clipped by 1 base and J by 4 bases, with 11 bases between them. This CDR3 spans 15 amino acids. The germline CDR1 and CDR2 sequences are KGHSH and LQKENI. As DNA, the CDR3 is TGTGCCAGCTCACCACGGAACCGGGAGAATCAGCCCCAGCATTTT. Its protein is CASSPRNRENQPQHF.

The V and J genes are TRBV29-1 and TRBJ2-4; TRBD1 aligns across 10 bases. This CDR3 has 13 residues. The germline gives CDR1 SQVTM, CDR2 ANQGSEA. J was trimmed by 6 bases and V by 6 bases; bases with no gene match: 5. CDR3 sequence reads: CSVRQGAGNIQYF. The DNA for the CDR3 is TGCAGCGTCCGACAGGGGGCGGGAAACATTCAGTACTTC.

J is TRBJ2-7 and V is TRBV5-1, with 10 bases lining up with TRBD2. This CDR3 spans 15 amino acids. J gave up 4 bases and V 2 bases, and 6 bases lay outside the gene matches. Germline V gene data show CDR1 as SGHRS and CDR2 as YFSETQ. The CDR3: CASSFLSSGSYEQYF. CDR3 nucleotide sequence: TGCGCCAGCAGCTTCCTCTCTAGCGGGAGTTACGAGCAGTACTTC.

Turning to this clone: This sequence may be a read error, since a much larger clone differs from it by one base. J is TRBJ2-1 and V is TRBV27; D gene uncertain. The CDR3 is 14 amino acids. CDR1 and CDR2 (germline): MNHEY, SMNVEV (reference sequence). Trimming removed 0 bases at V and 12 bases at J, with 15 bases between. CDR3 in amino acids: CASSLSAYSGGQFF. In DNA form, the CDR3 reads TGTGCCAGCAGTTTATCGGCCTACAGTGGTGGGCAGTTCTTC.

This chain uses TRBV5-3 with TRBJ1-6; 8 bases match TRBD1. TRBV5-3 counts as an open reading frame of uncertain function. After removal of 2 bases from V and 7 bases from J, the junction contained 8 bases not matched to a gene. The CDR3 consists of 16 residues. CDR3 protein: CARSLPRTGRNSPLHF. The CDR3 DNA reads as TGTGCCAGAAGCTTACCCCGGACAGGGAGGAATTCACCCCTCCACTTT.

This clone appeared a single time. This rearrangement joins TRBV10-3 to TRBJ1-1; D is undetermined. CDR3 length: 11 amino acids. Germline CDR1 ENHRY, CDR2 SYGVKD. Between the trimmed V and J ends, which lost 8 bases and 4 bases, there was a span of 8 bases. The CDR3 nucleotides read TGTGCCATCTGGTCGGGCACTGAAGCTTTCTTT. This codes for CAIWSGTEAFF.